This T cell receptor beta chain originates from a study of beta chain features in type 1 diabetes. General study findings and limits: Sequencing the cDNA could make cells with high TCR expression show up more than they should. Compared to healthy donors, patients appeared to have naive, central memory and Treg TCRB repertoires that were more alike. For Type 1 diabetes patients, all four CD4+ subsets carried TCRB CDR3s that were moderately but significantly shorter.

The CDR3 length is 13 residues. CDR1 and CDR2 from the germline V gene are MNHEY and SMNVEV (reference sequence). V shed 8 bases and J 6 bases; nucleotides not matched to a gene: 3. The collection from each donor was one heparinised blood draw averaging about 116 mL. The authors obtained over 95% purity in all sorted populations. The isolated RNA, all of it, was reverse transcribed, so expressed TCRB transcripts were what got sequenced. Sequencing used immunoSEQ multiplex PCR; TCRdb keeps in-frame clones, though not all of them. Of about 660,000 clones listed, around 15% are singletons. This clone was detected a few times. Its target is not known.

The sequencing sample was made of naive CD4+ T cells from blood. The rearrangement uses TRBV27 and TRBJ1-4; 10 bases line up with TRBD1. This TCR was sampled from a man aged 18 to 29 with type 1 diabetes. The CDR3 bases are TGTGCCAGCCGACAGGGGGCTTATGAAAAACTGTTTTTT. Translation: CASRQGAYEKLFF.